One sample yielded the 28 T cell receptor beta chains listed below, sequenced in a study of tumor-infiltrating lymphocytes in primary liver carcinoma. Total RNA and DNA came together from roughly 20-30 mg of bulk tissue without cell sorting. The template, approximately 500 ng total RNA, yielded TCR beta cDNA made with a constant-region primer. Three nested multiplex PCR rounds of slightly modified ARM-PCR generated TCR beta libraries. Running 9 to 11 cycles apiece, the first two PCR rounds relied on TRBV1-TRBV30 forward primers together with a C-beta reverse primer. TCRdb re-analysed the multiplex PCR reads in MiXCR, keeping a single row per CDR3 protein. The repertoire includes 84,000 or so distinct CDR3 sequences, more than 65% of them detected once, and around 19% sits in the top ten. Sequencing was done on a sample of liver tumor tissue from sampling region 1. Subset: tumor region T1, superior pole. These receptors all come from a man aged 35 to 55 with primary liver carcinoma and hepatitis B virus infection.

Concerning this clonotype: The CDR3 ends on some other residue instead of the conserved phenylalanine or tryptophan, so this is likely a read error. DNA for the CDR3: TGTGCCAATAGTAGGAGCTTTAACTACGAGCAGTACTCC. Encoded protein: CANSRSFNYEQYS. This chain links TRBV19 with TRBJ2-7; D is undetermined. Looked up from germline, CDR1 is LNHDA and CDR2 is SQIVND (reference sequence). This CDR3 contains 13 residues.

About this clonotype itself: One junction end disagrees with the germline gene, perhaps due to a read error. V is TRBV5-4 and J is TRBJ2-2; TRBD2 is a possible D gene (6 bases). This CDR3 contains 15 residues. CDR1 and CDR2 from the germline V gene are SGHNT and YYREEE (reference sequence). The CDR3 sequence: CASSLGQGNTGEVFF. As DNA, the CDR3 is TGTGCCAGCAGCTTGGGACAAGGGAACACCGGGGAGGTGTTTTTT.

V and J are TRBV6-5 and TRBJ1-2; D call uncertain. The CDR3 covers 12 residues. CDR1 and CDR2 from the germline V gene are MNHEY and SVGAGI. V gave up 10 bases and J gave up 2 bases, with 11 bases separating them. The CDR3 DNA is TGTGCCAACAGCCCTCAGAACTATGGCTACACCTTC. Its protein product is CANSPQNYGYTF.

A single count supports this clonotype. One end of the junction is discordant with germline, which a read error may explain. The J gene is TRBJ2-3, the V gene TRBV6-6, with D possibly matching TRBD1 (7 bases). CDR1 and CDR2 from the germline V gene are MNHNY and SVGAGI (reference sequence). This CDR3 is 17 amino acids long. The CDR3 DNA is TGTACCAGCAGTTACGTCTGGGTCAGGGGGGTGACAGATACGCAGTATTTT. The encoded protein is CTSSYVWVRGVTDTQYF.

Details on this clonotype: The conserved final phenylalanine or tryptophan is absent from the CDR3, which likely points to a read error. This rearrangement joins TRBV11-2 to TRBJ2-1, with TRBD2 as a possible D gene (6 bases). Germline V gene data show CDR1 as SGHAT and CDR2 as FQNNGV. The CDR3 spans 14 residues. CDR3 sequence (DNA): TGCGCCAGCAGTTCAGCGGGCCCTGGGAGTGAGCAGTTCTCC. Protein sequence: CASSSAGPGSEQFS.

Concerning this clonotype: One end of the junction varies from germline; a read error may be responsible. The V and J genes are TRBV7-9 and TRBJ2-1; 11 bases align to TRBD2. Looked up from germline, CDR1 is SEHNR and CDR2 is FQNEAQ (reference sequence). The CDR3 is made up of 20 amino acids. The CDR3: CASSLAPGTSGNSSYNEHFF. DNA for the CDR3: TGTGCCAGCAGCTTAGCGCCGGGGACTAGCGGTAACAGCTCCTACAATGAGCATTTCTTC.

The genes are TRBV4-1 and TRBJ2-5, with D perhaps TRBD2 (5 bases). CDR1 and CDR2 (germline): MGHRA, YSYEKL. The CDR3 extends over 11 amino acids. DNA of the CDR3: TGCATCAGCAGTGCCGGAGGACCCATCTACTTC. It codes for CISSAGGPIYF.

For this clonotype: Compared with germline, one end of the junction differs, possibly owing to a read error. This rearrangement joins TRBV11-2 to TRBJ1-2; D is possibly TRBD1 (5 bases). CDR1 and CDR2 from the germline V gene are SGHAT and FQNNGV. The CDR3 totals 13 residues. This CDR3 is CASNLEGSHGYTF. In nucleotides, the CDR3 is TGTGCCAGCAACTTAGAGGGGAGCCATGGCTACACCTTC.

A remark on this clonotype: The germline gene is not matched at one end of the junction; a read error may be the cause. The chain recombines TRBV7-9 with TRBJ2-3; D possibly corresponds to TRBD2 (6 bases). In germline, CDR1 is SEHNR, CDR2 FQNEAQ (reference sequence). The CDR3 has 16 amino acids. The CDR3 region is CASTLLAGGWTDTQYF. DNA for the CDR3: TGTGCCAGCACCTTACTAGCAGGAGGATGGACAGATACGCAGTATTTT.

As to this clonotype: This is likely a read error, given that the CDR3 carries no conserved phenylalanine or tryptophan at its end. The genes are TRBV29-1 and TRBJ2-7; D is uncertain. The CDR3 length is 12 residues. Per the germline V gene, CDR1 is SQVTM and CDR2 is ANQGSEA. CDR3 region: CCVLSGPHEQYY. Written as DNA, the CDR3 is TGCTGCGTTCTCAGTGGGCCCCACGAGCAGTACTAC.

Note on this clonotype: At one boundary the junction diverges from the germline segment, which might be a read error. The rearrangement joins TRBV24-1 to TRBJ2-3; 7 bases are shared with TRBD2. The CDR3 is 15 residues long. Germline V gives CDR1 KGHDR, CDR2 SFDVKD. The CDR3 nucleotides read TGTGCCATCAGTGACTTTAGCGGGCTCACAGATGCGCAGTATTTT. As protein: CAISDFSGLTDAQYF.

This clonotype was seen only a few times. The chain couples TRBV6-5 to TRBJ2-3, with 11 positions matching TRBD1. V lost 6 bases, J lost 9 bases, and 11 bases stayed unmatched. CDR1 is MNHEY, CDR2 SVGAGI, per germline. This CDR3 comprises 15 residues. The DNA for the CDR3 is TGTGCCAGCAGCCGGACAGGGGGCGAGTGGGAAACGCAGTATTTT. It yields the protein CASSRTGGEWETQYF.

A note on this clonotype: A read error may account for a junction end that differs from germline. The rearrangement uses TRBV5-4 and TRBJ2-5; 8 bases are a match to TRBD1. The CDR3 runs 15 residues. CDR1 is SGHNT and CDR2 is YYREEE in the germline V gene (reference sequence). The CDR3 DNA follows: TGTGCCAGCACCTTGGACAGGGAGCTAGGGGAGTCCCAGTACTTC. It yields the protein CASTLDRELGESQYF.

The CDR3 bases are TGTGCCAGCAGTGCTCGTGGGACATCCTACAATGAGCAGTTCTTC. This sequence encodes CASSARGTSYNEQFF. The chain recombines TRBV7-8 with TRBJ2-1, with D possibly matching TRBD1 (6 bases). Germline CDR1 and CDR2: SGHVS and FQNEAQ. The CDR3 loop spans 15 amino acids. V shed 6 bases and J shed 1 base, with 13 bases lying between them.

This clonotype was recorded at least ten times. The CDR3: CASKTGTSGTLSEQFF. CDR3 in DNA: TGTGCCAGCAAAACTGGGACTAGCGGGACACTATCTGAGCAGTTCTTC. The chain carries TRBV28 and TRBJ2-1, with TRBD2 matching over 13 bases. The CDR3 has 16 residues. Losses at the gene ends were 7 bases for V and 9 bases for J; bases not matched to a gene: 12. Germline CDR1 and CDR2: MDHEN and SYDVKM.

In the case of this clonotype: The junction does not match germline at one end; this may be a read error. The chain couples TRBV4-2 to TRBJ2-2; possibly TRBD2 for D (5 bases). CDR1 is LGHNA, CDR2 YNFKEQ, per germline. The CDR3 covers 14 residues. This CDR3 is CVSSQDFLTGEPFF. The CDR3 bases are TGTGTCAGCAGCCAAGATTTCCTCACCGGGGAGCCGTTTTTT.

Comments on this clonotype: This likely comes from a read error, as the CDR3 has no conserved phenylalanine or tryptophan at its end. The CDR3 here is CASRVSGTSPNEQFL. In nucleotides, the CDR3 is TGTGCAAGCAGGGTATCCGGGACTAGCCCCAATGAGCAGTTCTTA. The gene calls are TRBV6-5 and TRBJ2-1; the match to TRBD2 covers 9 bases. The CDR3 sequence is 15 residues long. Germline CDR1 and CDR2: MNHEY and SVGAGI.

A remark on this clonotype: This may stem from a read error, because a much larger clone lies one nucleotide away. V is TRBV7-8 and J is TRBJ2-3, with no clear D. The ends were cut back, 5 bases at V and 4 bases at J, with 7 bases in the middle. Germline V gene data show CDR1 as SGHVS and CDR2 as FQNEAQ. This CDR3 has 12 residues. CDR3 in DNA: TGTGCCAGCAGCACTCCCGCAGATACGCAGTATTTT. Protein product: CASSTPADTQYF.

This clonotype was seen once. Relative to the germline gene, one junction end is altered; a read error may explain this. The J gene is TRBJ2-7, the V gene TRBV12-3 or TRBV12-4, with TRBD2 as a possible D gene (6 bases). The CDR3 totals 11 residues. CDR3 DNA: TGTACCAGCAGTTTGGGAGGCGAGCAGTACTTC. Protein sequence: CTSSLGGEQYF.

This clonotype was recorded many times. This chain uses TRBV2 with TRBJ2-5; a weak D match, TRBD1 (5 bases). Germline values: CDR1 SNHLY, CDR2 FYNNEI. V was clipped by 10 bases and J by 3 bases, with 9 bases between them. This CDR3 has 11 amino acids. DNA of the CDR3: TGTGCCACATTGACAGAAGAGACCCAGTACTTC. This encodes CATLTEETQYF.

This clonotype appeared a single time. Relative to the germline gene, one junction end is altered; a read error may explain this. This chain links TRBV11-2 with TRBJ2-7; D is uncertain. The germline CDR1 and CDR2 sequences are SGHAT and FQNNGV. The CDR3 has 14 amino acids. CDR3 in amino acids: CASSLVGMSYEQYF. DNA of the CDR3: TGTGCCAGTAGCTTAGTTGGCATGTCCTATGAGCAGTACTTC.

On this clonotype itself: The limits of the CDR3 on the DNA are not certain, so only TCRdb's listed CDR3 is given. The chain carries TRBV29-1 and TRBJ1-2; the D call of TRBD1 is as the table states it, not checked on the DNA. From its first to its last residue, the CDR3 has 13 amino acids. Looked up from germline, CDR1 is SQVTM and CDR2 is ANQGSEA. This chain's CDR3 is CSVGQANNYGCTF.

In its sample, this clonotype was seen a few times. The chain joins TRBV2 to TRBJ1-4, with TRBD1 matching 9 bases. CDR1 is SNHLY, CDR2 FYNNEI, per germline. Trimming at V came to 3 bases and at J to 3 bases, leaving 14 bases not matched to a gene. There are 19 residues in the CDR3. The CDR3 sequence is CASSDFPGQGLGSNEKLFF. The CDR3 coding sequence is TGTGCCAGCAGTGACTTCCCGGGACAGGGCCTGGGATCTAATGAAAAACTGTTTTTT.

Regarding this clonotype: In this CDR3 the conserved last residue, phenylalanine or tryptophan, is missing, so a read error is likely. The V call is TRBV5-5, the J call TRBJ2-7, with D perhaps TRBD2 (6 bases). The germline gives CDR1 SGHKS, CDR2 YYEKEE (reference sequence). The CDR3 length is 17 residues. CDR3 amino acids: CASCFRVGGLSSYEQYS. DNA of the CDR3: TGTGCCAGCTGCTTCAGGGTCGGGGGACTGAGCTCCTACGAGCAGTACTCC.

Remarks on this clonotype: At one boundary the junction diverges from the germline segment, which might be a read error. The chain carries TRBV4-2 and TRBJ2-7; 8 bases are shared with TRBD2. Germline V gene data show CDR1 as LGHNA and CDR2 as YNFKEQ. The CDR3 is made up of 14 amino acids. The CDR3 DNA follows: TGTACCAGGAGCCAAGCGGGGGACTTGACCCTGTTTTCCTTC. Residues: CTRSQAGDLTLFSF.

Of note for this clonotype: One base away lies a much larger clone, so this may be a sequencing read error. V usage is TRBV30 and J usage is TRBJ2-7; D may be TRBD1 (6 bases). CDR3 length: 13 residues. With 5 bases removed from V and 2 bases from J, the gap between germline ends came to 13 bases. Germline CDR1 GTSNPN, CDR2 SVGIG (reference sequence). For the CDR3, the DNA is TGTGCCTGGGCCAGAAAGGGGGCCTACGAGCAGTACTTC. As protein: CAWARKGAYEQYF. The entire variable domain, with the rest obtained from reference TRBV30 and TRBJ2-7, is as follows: SQTIHQWPATLVQPVGSPLSLECTVEGTSNPNLYWYRQAAGRGLQLLFYSVGIGQISSEVPQNLSASRPQDRQFILSSKKLLLSDSGFYLCAWARKGAYEQYFGPGTRLTVT.

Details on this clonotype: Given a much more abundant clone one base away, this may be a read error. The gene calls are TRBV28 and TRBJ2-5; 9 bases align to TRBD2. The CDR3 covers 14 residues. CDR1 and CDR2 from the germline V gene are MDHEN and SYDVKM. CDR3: CASRLTSGQGTQYF. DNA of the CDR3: TGTGCCAGCAGATTGACTAGCGGCCAAGGGACCCAGTACTTC.

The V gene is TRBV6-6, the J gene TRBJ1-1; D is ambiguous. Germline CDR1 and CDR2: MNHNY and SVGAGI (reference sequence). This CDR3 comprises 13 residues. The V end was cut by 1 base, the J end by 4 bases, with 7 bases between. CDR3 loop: CASSYCVITEAFF. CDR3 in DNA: TGTGCCAGCAGTTACTGTGTGATCACTGAAGCTTTCTTT.